Shown below are 15 T cell receptor beta chains from a single sample sequenced in a study of blood T cell repertoires in COVID-19. Assay: immunoSEQ multiplex PCR; the TCRdb copy retains only in-frame clones and omits some. Of about 89,000 clones listed, 65% to 80% are singletons. The sequenced sample consisted of peripheral blood. Receptors were obtained from a human donor in a cohort sampled during active COVID-19.

V usage is TRBV7-8 and J usage is TRBJ1-1; D is undetermined. The CDR3 length is 17 residues. The germline V and J ends were trimmed by 0 bases and 1 base, with 15 bases remaining between them. Germline loops: CDR1 SGHVS, CDR2 FQNEAQ. Here the CDR3 DNA reads TGTGCCAGCAGCTTAGCTGCAGCAGGATCGAGGAACACTGAAGCTTTCTTT. It translates to CASSLAAAGSRNTEAFF.

This rearrangement joins TRBV4-3 to TRBJ2-1; 10 bases align to TRBD1. V gave up 0 bases and J gave up 6 bases; unmatched junction bases: 8. The CDR3 extends over 17 amino acids. CDR1 LGHNA and CDR2 YSLEER come from the germline V gene. The CDR3 is CASSQEGRQGAFNEQFF. DNA for the CDR3: TGCGCCAGCAGCCAAGAAGGGCGACAGGGGGCTTTCAATGAGCAGTTCTTC.

This chain connects TRBV3-1 (or the pseudogene TRBV3-2) to TRBJ2-3; TRBD2 aligns across 12 bases. Germline values: CDR1 LGHDT, CDR2 YNNKEL (reference sequence). CDR3 size: 12 residues. The CDR3 loop reads CSSGRAGDTQYF. CDR3 DNA sequence: TGTTCTAGCGGGAGGGCCGGAGATACGCAGTATTTT.

CDR3 sequence: CASSPEELAGEEDNEQFF. CDR3 sequence (DNA): TGTGCCAGCAGCCCAGAGGAACTAGCGGGAGAGGAAGACAATGAGCAGTTCTTC. V and J are TRBV9 and TRBJ2-1; 11 nucleotides align to TRBD2. The CDR3 loop spans 18 amino acids. Germline V gene lookup returns CDR1 SGDLS and CDR2 YYNGEE. The ends lost 4 bases at V and 5 bases at J; junction bases unmatched: 14.

This chain joins TRBV4-1 and TRBJ2-5; 8 bases are a match to TRBD2. V was clipped by 4 bases and J by 2 bases; unmatched bases: 9. The CDR3 length is 16 residues. Germline V gives CDR1 MGHRA, CDR2 YSYEKL. In nucleotides, the CDR3 is TGCGCCAGCAGCCGATCCGGGACTAGTGGGCAAGAGACCCAGTACTTC. This encodes CASSRSGTSGQETQYF.

In this sample, this clone turned up once. The chain couples TRBV7-3 to TRBJ2-3; 8 bases align to TRBD2. Trimming at V came to 4 bases and at J to 5 bases, leaving 2 bases not matched to a gene. Germline V lookup: CDR1 SGHTA, CDR2 FQGTGA. The length of the CDR3 is 13 residues. The CDR3 spells CASSSGLGDTQYF. The CDR3 region has the DNA TGTGCCAGCAGCTCGGGACTAGGAGATACGCAGTATTTT.

The V call is TRBV24-1, the J call TRBJ1-3; no firm D call. Germline V lookup: CDR1 KGHDR, CDR2 SFDVKD. The CDR3 is made up of 16 amino acids. V dropped 9 bases and J dropped 1 base, with 18 bases sitting between them. The CDR3 reads CATPCFFPKSGNTIYF. CDR3 DNA: TGTGCCACCCCTTGCTTCTTTCCTAAATCTGGAAACACCATATATTTT.

The rearrangement joins TRBV6-5 to TRBJ1-1; weak D call: TRBD1 (6 bases). Deletions cut 7 bases from V and 7 bases from J, with 19 bases between. Germline CDR1 MNHEY, CDR2 SVGAGI. The CDR3 is 14 residues long. CDR3 DNA sequence: TGTGCCAGCACTATGGGTCGGACAGTACTTGAAGCTTTCTTT. It yields the protein CASTMGRTVLEAFF.

The chain recombines TRBV30 with TRBJ2-1; 10 bases line up with TRBD2. The V and J ends lost 7 bases and 7 bases, in that order; junction bases with no gene match: 4. The CDR3 covers 12 residues. The germline V gene has CDR1 GTSNPN and CDR2 SVGIG (reference sequence). The CDR3, as DNA: TGTGCCTCGATAGCGGGAGGTAATGAGCAGTTCTTC. Its protein is CASIAGGNEQFF.

The DNA for the CDR3 is TGTGCCAGCAGTGCTTGGGAGACCACTGAAGCTTTCTTT. Translation: CASSAWETTEAFF. The chain recombines TRBV2 with TRBJ1-1; D remains unclear. This CDR3 is built from 13 residues. Germline V gene lookup returns CDR1 SNHLY and CDR2 FYNNEI. V lost 4 bases to trimming and J lost 4 bases, with 10 bases between them.

As regards this clone: The sample contains more than one DNA sequence encoding this CDR3. The V and J genes are TRBV19 and TRBJ2-6, with D unresolved. V dropped 1 base and J dropped 4 bases, with 8 bases sitting between them. From germline, CDR1 is LNHDA and CDR2 SQIVND (reference sequence). This CDR3 has 15 residues. CDR3 region: CASSIGLSGANVLTF. The DNA of the CDR3 is TGTGCCAGTAGTATAGGGCTCTCGGGGGCCAACGTCCTGACTTTC.

V usage is TRBV18 and J usage is TRBJ1-3, with D maybe TRBD1 (6 bases). The CDR3 is 14 residues long. The germline V and J ends were trimmed by 4 bases and 11 bases, with 18 bases remaining between them. Germline CDR1 is KGHSH and CDR2 is LQKENI. CDR3 sequence reads: CASSRSRTEIPIYF. CDR3 coding DNA: TGTGCCAGCTCACGATCGAGGACAGAGATACCCATATATTTT.

This clone was seen just once. The rearrangement uses TRBV4-2 and TRBJ2-3; possible D gene TRBD1, 5 bases. Germline V gives CDR1 LGHNA, CDR2 YNFKEQ. This CDR3 has 15 residues. V shed 0 bases and J shed 2 bases, with 9 bases lying between them. The CDR3 DNA reads TGTGCCAGCAGCCAAGAATCCAGGGCCACAGATACGCAGTATTTT. It translates to CASSQESRATDTQYF.

This chain links TRBV24-1 with TRBJ2-7; no firm D call. Per the germline V gene, CDR1 is KGHDR and CDR2 is SFDVKD. Trimming shortened V by 2 bases and J by 3 bases, and 4 bases separated the two germline ends. This CDR3 spans 12 amino acids. CDR3 sequence reads: CATSDSRYEQYF. The CDR3 bases are TGTGCCACCAGTGATTCCCGCTACGAGCAGTACTTC.

The chain links TRBV7-9 to TRBJ2-1; 9 bases line up with TRBD2. Germline trimming cut 5 bases from V and 2 bases from J; bases unmatched to any gene: 4. Germline V gives CDR1 SEHNR, CDR2 FQNEAQ (reference sequence). The CDR3 consists of 15 residues. CDR3 sequence: CASSKLAGPYNEQFF. Written as DNA, the CDR3 is TGTGCCAGCAGCAAGCTAGCGGGACCCTACAATGAGCAGTTCTTC.